What follows are 29 T cell receptor beta chains derived from one specimen sequenced in a study of T cell repertoires in cytomegalovirus infection. Via MiXCR, TCRdb re-called the reads, giving one row per CDR3 protein. In the table there are approximately 260,000 distinct CDR3 sequences, 15% to 20% of which are singletons. Sequenced: CD8+ T cells from PBMCs. The origin of the receptors is a human donor in good health (CMV status not recorded). Some clones in this sample may be carry-over from other donors' samples.

This clonotype was recorded at least ten times. The rearrangement links TRBV7-6 to TRBJ1-2; 7 positions agree with TRBD1. Trimming at V came to 1 base and at J to 2 bases, leaving 13 bases not matched to a gene. Germline values: CDR1 SGHVS, CDR2 FNYEAQ. The CDR3 is made up of 18 amino acids. DNA for the CDR3: TGTGCCAGCAGCTTAGGGTACGGAGGGGGCGATTCAAACTATGGCTACACCTTC. The encoded protein is CASSLGYGGGDSNYGYTF.

This chain connects TRBV4-2 to TRBJ2-7; the match to TRBD1 covers 9 bases. Germline V gives CDR1 LGHNA, CDR2 YNFKEQ. J lost 0 bases, V lost 1 base, and 4 bases had no gene match. This CDR3 has 16 amino acids. CDR3 sequence: CASSQVGTGFSYEQYF. The DNA of the CDR3 is TGTGCCAGCAGCCAAGTCGGGACAGGGTTCTCCTACGAGCAGTACTTC.

This clonotype has ten or more counts. The chain has TRBV9 and TRBJ2-1, with 11 bases matching TRBD2. Per the germline V gene, CDR1 is SGDLS and CDR2 is YYNGEE. The CDR3 loop spans 17 amino acids. Germline trimming cut 0 bases from V and 10 bases from J; bases unmatched to any gene: 12. In nucleotides, the CDR3 is TGTGCCAGCAGCGTAGGCCGGCTAGCGGGGGGAAGTTTCGAGCAGTTCTTC. This translates into CASSVGRLAGGSFEQFF. Using reference TRBV9 and TRBJ2-1 for the parts outside the CDR3, the full variable domain is DSGVTQTPKHLITATGQRVTLRCSPRSGDLSVYWYQQSLDQGLQFLIQYYNGEERAKGNILERFSAQQFPDLHSELNLSSLELGDSALYFCASSVGRLAGGSFEQFFGPGTRLTVL.

This clonotype was seen a few times. This chain uses TRBV7-6 with TRBJ2-6, with 13 nucleotides matching TRBD2. The J segment lost 2 bases and the V segment lost 1 base, leaving 8 bases of the junction unmatched. CDR1 and CDR2 (germline): SGHVS, FNYEAQ. The CDR3 extends over 20 amino acids. The CDR3 sequence: CASSLEGLAGRRPGANVLTF. The CDR3 DNA reads TGTGCCAGCAGCTTAGAGGGACTAGCGGGACGACGCCCTGGGGCCAACGTCCTGACTTTC. Combining the CDR3 with reference TRBV7-6 and TRBJ2-6 gives the whole variable domain GAGVSQSPRYKVTKRGQDVALRCDPISGHVSLYWYRQALGQGPEFLTYFNYEAQQDKSGLPNDRFSAERPEGSISTLTIQRTEQRDSAMYRCASSLEGLAGRRPGANVLTFGAGSRLTVL.

Note on this clonotype: This may come from a read error, since a much larger clone is one base off. The CDR3 carries no conserved terminal phenylalanine or tryptophan, so it likely arises from a read error. The chain recombines TRBV7-6 with TRBJ2-5, with a weak D call TRBD2 (5 bases). The CDR3 sequence is 16 residues long. Germline V CDR1 and CDR2: SGHVS, FNYEAQ. V lost 5 bases, J lost 3 bases, and 19 bases lay in between. For the CDR3, the DNA is TGTGCCAGCAGCCCCCCACGGGTCCGGGGTGAAGAGACCCAGTACGTC. It yields the protein CASSPPRVRGEETQYV.

This clonotype was recorded many times. The chain is built from TRBV6-1 and TRBJ1-5; tentatively, D is TRBD1 (6 bases). The CDR3 length is 16 residues. CDR1 and CDR2 from the germline V gene are MNHNS and SASEGT. Between the trimmed V and J ends, which lost 2 bases and 2 bases, there was a span of 13 bases. The CDR3 region is CASSEIGGAGNQPQHF. The CDR3 region has the DNA TGTGCCAGCAGTGAAATAGGGGGGGCCGGCAATCAGCCCCAGCATTTT.

V gene TRBV28 combines with J gene TRBJ2-1; TRBD1 agrees at 8 bases. CDR3 length: 16 amino acids. Germline V gene data show CDR1 as MDHEN and CDR2 as SYDVKM. J gave up 6 bases and V 6 bases, and 13 bases lay outside the gene matches. CDR3 amino acids: CASSVLDRVLVNEQFF. In DNA, the CDR3 is TGTGCCAGCAGCGTTTTGGACAGGGTGTTGGTCAATGAGCAGTTCTTC.

A few counts support this clonotype. V is TRBV6-2 or TRBV6-3 and J is TRBJ1-5; 9 bases map to TRBD1. Germline CDR1 MNHEY, CDR2 SVGEGT. This CDR3 region has 14 residues. The V segment lost 4 bases and the J segment 6 bases; nucleotides outside the gene matches: 4. The CDR3 bases are TGTGCCAGCAGTTGGGGACAGGGAGGTCAGCCCCAGCATTTT. Amino acid sequence: CASSWGQGGQPQHF.

This clonotype was detected a few times. The chain carries TRBV12-3 or TRBV12-4 and TRBJ2-7; D gene uncertain. The germline V and J ends were trimmed by 6 bases and 0 bases, with 18 bases remaining between them. This CDR3 region has 16 residues. In nucleotides, the CDR3 is TGTGCCAGCAGCCCAGGCCCGGAATTGACCTCCTACGAGCAGTACTTC. Amino acids: CASSPGPELTSYEQYF.

J is TRBJ2-7 and V is TRBV2; 11 positions agree with TRBD1. The length of the CDR3 is 15 residues. Per the germline V gene, CDR1 is SNHLY and CDR2 is FYNNEI. Trimming took 1 base from V and 4 from J; bases not matched to a gene: 3. CDR3 in amino acids: CASSEGTGGLYEQYF. The CDR3 coding sequence is TGTGCCAGCAGTGAAGGGACAGGGGGCCTTTACGAGCAGTACTTC.

In this sample, this clonotype turned up many times. The V call is TRBV7-2, the J call TRBJ2-7; 11 bases are shared with TRBD1. Trimming removed 6 bases from V and 5 bases from J; junction bases left unmatched: 6. The germline V gene encodes CDR1 SGHTA and CDR2 FQGNSA. This CDR3 is built from 14 residues. The CDR3 sequence: CASSWTGGEDEQYF. CDR3 bases: TGTGCCAGCAGTTGGACAGGGGGCGAGGACGAGCAGTACTTC.

Notes on this clonotype: The junction shows a germline mismatch at one end, possibly a read error. The chain recombines TRBV7-6 with TRBJ1-6, with D possibly matching TRBD1 (6 bases). This CDR3 comprises 16 residues. Germline assignment: CDR1 SGHVS and CDR2 FNYEAQ. The CDR3 region is CASSAGTQTYNSPLLF. CDR3 coding DNA: TGTGCCAGCAGCGCAGGGACACAGACCTATAATTCACCCCTCCTCTTT.

To note about this clonotype: A much more abundant neighbour one base away suggests this may be a read error. The V and J genes are TRBV11-2 and TRBJ2-3; D remains ambiguous. The CDR3 is 16 residues long. The V gene lost 1 base and the J gene lost 2 bases, with 13 bases spanning the gap. CDR1 is SGHAT, CDR2 FQNNGV, per germline. The CDR3 DNA reads as TGTGCCAGCAGCTTAGGAAAAAGTTACAACACAGATACGCAGTATTTT. This translates into CASSLGKSYNTDTQYF.

J is TRBJ1-5 and V is TRBV20-1; 9 nucleotides agree with TRBD1. Germline CDR1 DFQATT, CDR2 SNEGSKA (reference sequence). There are 15 residues in the CDR3. V lost 1 base and J lost 3; bases outside the gene matches: 4. CDR3 in amino acids: CSARGQGGINQPQHF. CDR3 bases: TGCAGTGCTAGAGGACAGGGGGGGATCAATCAGCCCCAGCATTTT.

This clonotype has at least ten counts. The chain combines TRBV7-2 with TRBJ2-1; D gene uncertain. The CDR3 covers 12 residues. Germline V gene data show CDR1 as SGHTA and CDR2 as FQGNSA. The germline V and J ends were trimmed by 3 bases and 9 bases, with 9 bases remaining between them. The chain's CDR3 is CASSFHWIEQFF. Written as DNA, the CDR3 is TGTGCCAGCAGCTTTCATTGGATTGAGCAGTTCTTC.

This clonotype was observed a handful of times. The chain has TRBV27 and TRBJ2-3; D may be TRBD2 (5 bases). The CDR3 runs 13 residues. Germline CDR1 is MNHEY and CDR2 is SMNVEV (reference sequence). The V end was cut by 3 bases, the J end by 7 bases, with 11 bases between. The CDR3 spells CASSFSAGNTQYF. DNA of the CDR3: TGTGCCAGCAGTTTTTCTGCGGGCAATACGCAGTATTTT.

Ten or more counts support this clonotype. The chain links TRBV7-9 to TRBJ2-1, with TRBD1 identical over 7 bases. The CDR3 is 15 residues long. Germline CDR1 reads SEHNR; CDR2 reads FQNEAQ (reference sequence). V lost 4 bases and J lost 9; bases outside the gene matches: 12. The CDR3 DNA is TGTGCCAGCAGCTCTGTAGACAGGGATGTAGTTGAGCAGTTCTTC. Its translation is CASSSVDRDVVEQFF. Using reference TRBV7-9 and TRBJ2-1 for the parts outside the CDR3, the full variable domain is DTGVSQNPRHKITKRGQNVTFRCDPISEHNRLYWYRQTLGQGPEFLTYFQNEAQLEKSRLLSDRFSAERPKGSFSTLEIQRTEQGDSAMYLCASSSVDRDVVEQFFGPGTRLTVL.

With respect to this clonotype: At one of its ends the junction is not consistent with the germline gene, which may arise from a read error. J is TRBJ2-1 and V is TRBV29-1; TRBD2 matches at 10 bases. The CDR3 runs 13 residues. The V gene's germline CDR1 is SQVTM and CDR2 ANQGSEA. The CDR3 loop is CSVGSGGYNEEFF. CDR3 bases: TGCAGCGTTGGTAGCGGGGGGTACAATGAGGAGTTCTTC.

The table lists this clonotype with many counts. V usage is TRBV12-3 or TRBV12-4 and J usage is TRBJ2-3; 11 bases match TRBD2. With V trimmed by 6 bases and J by 4 bases, 6 bases remained unmatched. The CDR3 covers 15 residues. DNA of the CDR3: TGTGCCAGCAGCCCACTAGCGGGGGCCGCAGATACGCAGTATTTT. Protein sequence: CASSPLAGAADTQYF.

There are many counts of this clonotype. The chain joins TRBV6-1 to TRBJ1-1, with TRBD1 as a possible D gene (5 bases). The CDR3 has 16 residues. The germline V and J ends were trimmed by 5 bases and 5 bases, with 21 bases remaining between them. CDR1 and CDR2 from the germline V gene are MNHNS and SASEGT. This chain's CDR3 is CASSQGPGWGRTEAFF. CDR3 in DNA: TGTGCCAGCAGTCAAGGCCCGGGTTGGGGCCGGACTGAAGCTTTCTTT.

This clonotype was seen repeatedly, ten times or more. The genes are TRBV7-2 and TRBJ1-2; a possible D gene is TRBD1 (5 bases). The germline V gene has CDR1 SGHTA and CDR2 FQGNSA. CDR3 length: 12 amino acids. V was pared by 8 bases and J by 7 bases, with 14 bases between. CDR3 bases: TGTGCCAGCCCAAACCCCGGGGGTGGCTACACCTTC. This gives the protein CASPNPGGGYTF. The variable domain in full, completed from reference TRBV7-2 and TRBJ1-2, reads GAGVSQSPSNKVTEKGKDVELRCDPISGHTALYWYRQSLGQGLEFLIYFQGNSAPDKSGLPSDRFSAERTGGSVSTLTIQRTQQEDSAVYLCASPNPGGGYTFGSGTRLTVV.

The chain is built from TRBV18 and TRBJ1-3, with D maybe TRBD1 (5 bases). V was cut by 2 bases and J by 0 bases, with 5 bases left in between. Germline loops: CDR1 KGHSH, CDR2 LQKENI. The CDR3 has 14 amino acids. The CDR3 DNA reads as TGTGCCAGCTCACCAGACAGCTCTGGAAACACCATATATTTT. This gives the protein CASSPDSSGNTIYF.

The sample holds many counts of this clonotype. This rearrangement joins TRBV7-2 to TRBJ2-7; D is unresolved. The CDR3 is made up of 12 amino acids. The V gene's germline CDR1 is SGHTA and CDR2 FQGNSA. V gave up 7 bases and J gave up 2 bases, with 9 bases separating them. CDR3 sequence reads: CASMSTTYEQYF. CDR3 nucleotides: TGTGCCAGCATGTCCACCACCTACGAGCAGTACTTC.

This clonotype was counted a few times. The gene calls are TRBV5-1 and TRBJ2-1; D perhaps matches TRBD2 (5 bases). Between the trimmed V and J ends, which lost 3 bases and 4 bases, there was a span of 11 bases. This CDR3 is 14 amino acids long. Germline CDR1 and CDR2: SGHRS and YFSETQ. The CDR3 sequence is CASSSVSGYNEQFF. CDR3 DNA: TGCGCCAGCAGCTCAGTGAGCGGATACAATGAGCAGTTCTTC.

J is TRBJ2-7 and V is TRBV4-2; 9 bases map to TRBD1. J lost 4 bases, V lost 0 bases, and 10 bases had no gene match. The V gene's germline CDR1 is LGHNA and CDR2 YNFKEQ. The CDR3 runs 17 residues. CDR3 amino acids: CASSQDVPDRGLYEQYF. As DNA, the CDR3 is TGTGCCAGCAGCCAAGATGTTCCGGACAGGGGCCTTTACGAGCAGTACTTC.

This clonotype came up many times. CDR3 protein: CASSLSGQQQYF. The CDR3 DNA sequence: TGTGCCAGCAGCTTATCGGGACAACAGCAGTACTTC. The chain carries TRBV7-9 and TRBJ2-7; a possible D gene is TRBD1 (6 bases). CDR1 and CDR2 (germline): SEHNR, FQNEAQ (reference sequence). CDR3 size: 12 residues. V gave up 2 bases and J gave up 8 bases, with 10 bases separating them.

The chain is built from TRBV10-3 and TRBJ1-1; tentative D call: TRBD1 (5 bases). This CDR3 spans 16 amino acids. The germline CDR1 and CDR2 sequences are ENHRY and SYGVKD. The V end lost 7 bases, the J end lost 5 bases, and 23 bases lay between the germline ends. In DNA, the CDR3 is TGTGCCATCATCGGTCATGGGGGAGTTGGTAAGACTGAAGCTTTCTTT. It specifies CAIIGHGGVGKTEAFF.

The V gene is TRBV29-1, the J gene TRBJ1-1; D gene uncertain. Looked up from germline, CDR1 is SQVTM and CDR2 is ANQGSEA. The V gene lost 3 bases and the J gene lost 4 bases, with 18 bases spanning the gap. This CDR3 is built from 15 residues. CDR3 DNA sequence: TGCAGCGTTGACAGTACGGGCTTTCGGAGCACTGAAGCTTTCTTT. It is translated as CSVDSTGFRSTEAFF.

This clonotype has a single count. The chain couples TRBV7-9 to TRBJ2-7, with 11 bases that match TRBD1. J gave up 4 bases and V 3 bases, and 5 bases lay outside the gene matches. This CDR3 contains 15 residues. Germline lookup yields CDR1 SEHNR and CDR2 FQNEAQ (reference sequence). The CDR3 is CASSFVGTGGYEQYF. CDR3 DNA: TGTGCCAGCAGCTTCGTAGGGACAGGGGGTTACGAGCAGTACTTC.